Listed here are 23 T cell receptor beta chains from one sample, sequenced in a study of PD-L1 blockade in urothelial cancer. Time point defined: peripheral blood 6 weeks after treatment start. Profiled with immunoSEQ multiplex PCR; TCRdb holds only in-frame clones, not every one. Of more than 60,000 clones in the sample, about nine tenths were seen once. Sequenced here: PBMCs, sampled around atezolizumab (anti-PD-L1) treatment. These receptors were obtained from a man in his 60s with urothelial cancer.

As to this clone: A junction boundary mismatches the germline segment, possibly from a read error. The CDR3 reads CASSERSTPNF. The CDR3 nucleotides are TGTGCCAGCAGTGAAAGATCTACCCCCAACTTC. This sequence joins TRBV2 and TRBJ1-2; unclear D gene. In germline, CDR1 is SNHLY, CDR2 FYNNEI. The CDR3 loop spans 11 amino acids.

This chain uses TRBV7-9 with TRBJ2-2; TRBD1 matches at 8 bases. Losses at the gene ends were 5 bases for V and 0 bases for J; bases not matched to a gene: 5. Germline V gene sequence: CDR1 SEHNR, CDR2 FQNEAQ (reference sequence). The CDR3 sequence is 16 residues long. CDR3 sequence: CASSRGQGTNTGELFF. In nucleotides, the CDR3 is TGTGCCAGCAGCCGAGGACAGGGAACGAACACCGGGGAGCTGTTTTTT.

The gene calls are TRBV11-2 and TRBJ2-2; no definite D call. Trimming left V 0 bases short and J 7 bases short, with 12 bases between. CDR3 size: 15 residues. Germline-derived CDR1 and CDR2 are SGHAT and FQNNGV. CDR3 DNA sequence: TGTGCCAGCAGCTTAGATTTGAGCGTGGGCGGGGAGCTGTTTTTT. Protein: CASSLDLSVGGELFF. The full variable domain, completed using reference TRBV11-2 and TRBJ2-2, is EAGVAQSPRYKIIEKRQSVAFWCNPISGHATLYWYQQILGQGPKLLIQFQNNGVVDDSQLPKDRFSAERLKGVDSTLKIQPAKLEDSAVYLCASSLDLSVGGELFFGEGSRLTVL.

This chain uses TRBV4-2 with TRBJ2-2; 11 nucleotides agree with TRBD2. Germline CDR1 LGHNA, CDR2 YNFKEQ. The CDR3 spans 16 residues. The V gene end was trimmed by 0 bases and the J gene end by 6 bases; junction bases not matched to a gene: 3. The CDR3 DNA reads TGTGCCAGCAGCCAAGATAGCGGGAGGGCCTCCGGGGAGCTGTTTTTT. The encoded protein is CASSQDSGRASGELFF.

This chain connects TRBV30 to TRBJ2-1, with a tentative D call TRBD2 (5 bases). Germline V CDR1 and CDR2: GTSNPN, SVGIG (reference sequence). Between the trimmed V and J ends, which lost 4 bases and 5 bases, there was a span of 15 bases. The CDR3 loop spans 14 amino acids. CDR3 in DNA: TGTGCCTGGACAGCGGAGCCTATGCACAATGAGCAGTTCTTC. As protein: CAWTAEPMHNEQFF.

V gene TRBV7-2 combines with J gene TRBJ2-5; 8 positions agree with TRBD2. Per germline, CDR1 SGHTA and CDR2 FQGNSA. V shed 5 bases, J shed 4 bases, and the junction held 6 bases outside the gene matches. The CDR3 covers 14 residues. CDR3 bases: TGTGCCAGCAGCCGCCGGGGGGGAATAGAGACCCAGTACTTC. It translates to CASSRRGGIETQYF. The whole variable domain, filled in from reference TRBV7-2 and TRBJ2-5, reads GAGVSQSPSNKVTEKGKDVELRCDPISGHTALYWYRQSLGQGLEFLIYFQGNSAPDKSGLPSDRFSAERTGGSVSTLTIQRTQQEDSAVYLCASSRRGGIETQYFGPGTRLLVL.

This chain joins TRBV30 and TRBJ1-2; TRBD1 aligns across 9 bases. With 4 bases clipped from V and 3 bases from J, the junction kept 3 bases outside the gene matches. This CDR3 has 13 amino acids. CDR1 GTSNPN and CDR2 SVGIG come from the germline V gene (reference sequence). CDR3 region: CAWNRGRYYGYTF. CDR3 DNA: TGTGCCTGGAACAGGGGGCGGTACTATGGCTACACCTTC. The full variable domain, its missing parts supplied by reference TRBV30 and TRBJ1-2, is SQTIHQWPATLVQPVGSPLSLECTVEGTSNPNLYWYRQAAGRGLQLLFYSVGIGQISSEVPQNLSASRPQDRQFILSSKKLLLSDSGFYLCAWNRGRYYGYTFGSGTRLTVV.

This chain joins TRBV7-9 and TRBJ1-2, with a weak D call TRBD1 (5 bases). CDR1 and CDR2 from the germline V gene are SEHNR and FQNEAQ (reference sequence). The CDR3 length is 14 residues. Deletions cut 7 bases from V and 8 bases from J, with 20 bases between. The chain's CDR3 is CASTNLGLTRGYTF. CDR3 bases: TGTGCCAGCACCAACTTGGGGCTCACCAGAGGCTACACCTTC. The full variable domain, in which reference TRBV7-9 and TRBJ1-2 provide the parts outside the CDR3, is DTGVSQNPRHKITKRGQNVTFRCDPISEHNRLYWYRQTLGQGPEFLTYFQNEAQLEKSRLLSDRFSAERPKGSFSTLEIQRTEQGDSAMYLCASTNLGLTRGYTFGSGTRLTVV.

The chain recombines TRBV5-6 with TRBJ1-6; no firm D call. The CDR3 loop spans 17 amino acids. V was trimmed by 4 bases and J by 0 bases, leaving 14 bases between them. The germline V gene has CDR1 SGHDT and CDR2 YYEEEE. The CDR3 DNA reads TGTGCCAGCAGCAACGTGGGGAGGAGCTCCTATAATTCACCCCTCCACTTT. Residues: CASSNVGRSSYNSPLHF.

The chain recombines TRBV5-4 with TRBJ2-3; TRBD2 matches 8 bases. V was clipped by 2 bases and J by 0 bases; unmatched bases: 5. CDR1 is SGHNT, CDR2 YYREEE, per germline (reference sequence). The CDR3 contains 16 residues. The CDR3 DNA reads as TGTGCCAGCAGCTTCGGGGGGGTTGGTAGCACAGATACGCAGTATTTT. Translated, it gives CASSFGGVGSTDTQYF.

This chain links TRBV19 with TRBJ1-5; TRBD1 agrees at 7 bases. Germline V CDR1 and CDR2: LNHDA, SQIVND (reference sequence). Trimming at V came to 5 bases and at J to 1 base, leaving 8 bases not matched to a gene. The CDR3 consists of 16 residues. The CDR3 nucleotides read TGTGCCAGTAGTTTGTACAGGGGTGGAAGCAATCAGCCCCAGCATTTT. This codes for CASSLYRGGSNQPQHF.

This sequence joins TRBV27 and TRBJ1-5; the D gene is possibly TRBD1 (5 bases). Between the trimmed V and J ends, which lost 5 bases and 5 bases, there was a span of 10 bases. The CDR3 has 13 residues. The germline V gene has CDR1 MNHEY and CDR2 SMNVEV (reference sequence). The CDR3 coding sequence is TGTGCCAGCAGTACTTCCAGGGATCAGCCCCAGCATTTT. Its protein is CASSTSRDQPQHF.

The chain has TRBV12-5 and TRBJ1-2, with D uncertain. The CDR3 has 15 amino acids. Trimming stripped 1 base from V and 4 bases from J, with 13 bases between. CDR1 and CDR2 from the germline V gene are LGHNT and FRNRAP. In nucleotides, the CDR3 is TGTGCTAGTGGTTTGGCCCAATCACAGAGCTATGGCTACACCTTC. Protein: CASGLAQSQSYGYTF. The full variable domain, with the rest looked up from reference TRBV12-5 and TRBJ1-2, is DARVTQTPRHKVTEMGQEVTMRCQPILGHNTVFWYRQTMMQGLELLAYFRNRAPLDDSGMPKDRFSAEMPDATLATLKIQPSEPRDSAVYFCASGLAQSQSYGYTFGSGTRLTVV.

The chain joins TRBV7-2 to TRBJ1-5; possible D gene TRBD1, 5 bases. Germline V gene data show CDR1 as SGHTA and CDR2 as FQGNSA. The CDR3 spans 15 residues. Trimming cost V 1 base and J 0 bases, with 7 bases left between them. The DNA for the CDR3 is TGTGCCAGCAGCTTAGGACAGTATAGCAATCAGCCCCAGCATTTT. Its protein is CASSLGQYSNQPQHF.

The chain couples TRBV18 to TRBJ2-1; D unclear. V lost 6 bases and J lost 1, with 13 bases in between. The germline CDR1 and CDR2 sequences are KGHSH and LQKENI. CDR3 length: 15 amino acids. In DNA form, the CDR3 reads TGTGCCAGCTCGCTCTCGGCGGAATCCTACAATGAGCAGTTCTTC. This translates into CASSLSAESYNEQFF.

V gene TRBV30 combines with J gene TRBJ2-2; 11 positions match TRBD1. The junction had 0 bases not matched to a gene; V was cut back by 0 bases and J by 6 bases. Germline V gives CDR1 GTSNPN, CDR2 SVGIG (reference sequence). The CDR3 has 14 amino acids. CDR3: CAWSVGQGAGELFF. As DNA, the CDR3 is TGTGCCTGGAGTGTGGGACAGGGGGCCGGGGAGCTGTTTTTT.

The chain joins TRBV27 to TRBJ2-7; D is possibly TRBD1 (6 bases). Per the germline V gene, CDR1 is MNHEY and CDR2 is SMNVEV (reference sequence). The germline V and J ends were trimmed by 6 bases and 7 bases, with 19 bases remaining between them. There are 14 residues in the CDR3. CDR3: CASSQLDRRGEQYF. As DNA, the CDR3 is TGTGCCAGCAGCCAACTGGACAGAAGGGGTGAGCAGTACTTC.

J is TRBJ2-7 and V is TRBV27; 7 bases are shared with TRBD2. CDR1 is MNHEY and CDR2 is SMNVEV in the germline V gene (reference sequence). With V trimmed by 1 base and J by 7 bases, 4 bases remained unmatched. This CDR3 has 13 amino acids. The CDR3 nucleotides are TGTGCCAGCAGTTTATGGGGGGGGATGGAGCAGTACTTC. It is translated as CASSLWGGMEQYF.

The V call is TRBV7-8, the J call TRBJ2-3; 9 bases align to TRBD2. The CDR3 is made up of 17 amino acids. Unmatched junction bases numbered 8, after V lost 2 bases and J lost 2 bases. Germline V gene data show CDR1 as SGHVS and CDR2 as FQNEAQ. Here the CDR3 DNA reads TGTGCCAGCAGCTTACTCTTCGCGGGAGGGAACACAGATACGCAGTATTTT. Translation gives CASSLLFAGGNTDTQYF.

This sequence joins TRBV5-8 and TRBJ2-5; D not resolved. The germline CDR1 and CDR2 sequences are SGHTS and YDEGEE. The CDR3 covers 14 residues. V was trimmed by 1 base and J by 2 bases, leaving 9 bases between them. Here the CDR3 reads CASSLPRNQETQYF. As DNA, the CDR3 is TGTGCCAGCAGCTTGCCTAGAAATCAAGAGACCCAGTACTTC.

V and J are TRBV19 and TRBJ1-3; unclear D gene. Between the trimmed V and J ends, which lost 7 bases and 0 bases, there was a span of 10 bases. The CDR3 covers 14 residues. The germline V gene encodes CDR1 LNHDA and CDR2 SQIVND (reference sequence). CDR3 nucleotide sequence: TGTGCCAGTAATGTGGGGAGCTCTGGAAACACCATATATTTT. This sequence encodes CASNVGSSGNTIYF.

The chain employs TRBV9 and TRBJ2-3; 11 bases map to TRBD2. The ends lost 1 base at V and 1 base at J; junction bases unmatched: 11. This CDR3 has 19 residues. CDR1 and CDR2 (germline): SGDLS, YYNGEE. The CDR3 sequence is CASSVTSGSGIERTDTQYF. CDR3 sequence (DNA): TGTGCCAGCAGCGTAACTAGCGGGAGCGGAATTGAGCGCACAGATACGCAGTATTTT.

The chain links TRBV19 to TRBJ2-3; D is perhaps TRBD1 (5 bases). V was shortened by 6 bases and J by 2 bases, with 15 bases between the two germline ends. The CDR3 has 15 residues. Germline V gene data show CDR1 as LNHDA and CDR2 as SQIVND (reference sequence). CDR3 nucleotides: TGTGCCAGTAGCAGGGAATTAGGAGACACAGATACGCAGTATTTT. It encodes CASSRELGDTDTQYF.